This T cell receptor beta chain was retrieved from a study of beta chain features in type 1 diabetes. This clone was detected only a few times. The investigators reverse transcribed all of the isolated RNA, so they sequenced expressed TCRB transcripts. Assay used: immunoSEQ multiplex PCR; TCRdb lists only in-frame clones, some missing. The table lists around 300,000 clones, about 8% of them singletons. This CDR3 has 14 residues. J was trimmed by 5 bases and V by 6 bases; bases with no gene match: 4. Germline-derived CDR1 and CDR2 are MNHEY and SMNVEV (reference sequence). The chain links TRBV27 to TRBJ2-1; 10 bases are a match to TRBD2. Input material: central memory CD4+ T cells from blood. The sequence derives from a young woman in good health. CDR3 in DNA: TGTGCCAGCAGCCGTCTAGCGGGGGACAATGAGCAGTTCTTC. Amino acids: CASSRLAGDNEQFF.